The 16 T cell receptor beta chains below all came from one sample that was sequenced in a study of T cell changes during pregnancy in multiple sclerosis (dated by TCRdb to about 2019). Library preparation used the immunoSEQ multiplex PCR assay. TCRdb mirrors the immuneACCESS table, restricted to in-frame sequences. Some clones are absent from its copies; in checked studies, under half trace to an unresolved V gene, and the reason for the others is unknown. This sample holds tens of thousands of clones; around 89% were observed only once. Approximately 6.9% of the sample belongs to the ten largest clones. Material: CD8+ T cells from peripheral blood mononuclear cells, obtained in the first trimester of pregnancy. The source of these receptors is a female donor with multiple sclerosis, enrolled in a pregnancy study.

V and J are TRBV19 and TRBJ2-2, with D unresolved. This CDR3 comprises 13 residues. V was shortened by 2 bases and J by 5 bases, with 6 bases between the two germline ends. Germline V gives CDR1 LNHDA, CDR2 SQIVND (reference sequence). CDR3 amino acids: CASSIPGTGELFF. The CDR3 DNA sequence: TGTGCCAGTAGTATACCCGGGACCGGGGAGCTGTTTTTT.

This clone was recorded once. The CDR3 DNA sequence: TGTGCTAGTGGACCCTCCGGAGGGTCCAATGAGCAGTTCTTC. This translates into CASGPSGGSNEQFF. The rearrangement joins TRBV12-5 to TRBJ2-1, with a weak D call TRBD2 (6 bases). The V end was cut by 6 bases, the J end by 6 bases, with 15 bases between. The CDR3 runs 14 residues. CDR1 and CDR2 from the germline V gene are LGHNT and FRNRAP. The variable domain in full, with the rest retrieved from reference TRBV12-5 and TRBJ2-1, is DARVTQTPRHKVTEMGQEVTMRCQPILGHNTVFWYRQTMMQGLELLAYFRNRAPLDDSGMPKDRFSAEMPDATLATLKIQPSEPRDSAVYFCASGPSGGSNEQFFGPGTRLTVL.

V and J are TRBV5-4 and TRBJ1-2; no reliable D call. Per the germline V gene, CDR1 is SGHNT and CDR2 is YYREEE (reference sequence). V was pared by 3 bases and J by 4 bases, with 13 bases between. The CDR3 spans 14 residues. The CDR3 DNA is TGTGCCAGCAGCTCCCGAGACTGGGTCTATGGCTACACCTTC. Protein product: CASSSRDWVYGYTF.

The rearrangement uses TRBV25-1 and TRBJ2-3, with TRBD1 as a possible D gene (6 bases). The CDR3 contains 16 residues. The germline V gene has CDR1 MGHDK and CDR2 SYGVNS. Trimming took 0 bases from V and 2 from J, leaving 12 bases between them. The CDR3, as DNA: TGTGCCAGCAGTGAATACGGGCAGGGACACACAGATACGCAGTATTTT. This translates into CASSEYGQGHTDTQYF.

This chain links TRBV2 with TRBJ2-3, with D perhaps matching TRBD2 (5 bases). This CDR3 spans 13 amino acids. The germline CDR1 and CDR2 sequences are SNHLY and FYNNEI. Trimming left V 6 bases short and J 2 bases short, with 9 bases between. The CDR3 spells CASRSGITDTQYF. The CDR3 nucleotides read TGTGCCAGCAGGTCGGGGATCACAGATACGCAGTATTTT. Filled out from reference TRBV2 and TRBJ2-3, the complete variable domain reads EPEVTQTPSHQVTQMGQEVILRCVPISNHLYFYWYRQILGQKVEFLVSFYNNEISEKSEIFDDQFSVERPDGSNFTLKIRSTKLEDSAMYFCASRSGITDTQYFGPGTRLTVL.

The chain carries TRBV29-1 and TRBJ1-4; D not certain. The CDR3 has 14 residues. V dropped 2 bases and J dropped 8 bases, with 15 bases sitting between them. Germline V gives CDR1 SQVTM, CDR2 ANQGSEA. The CDR3 protein is CSVEPAEEGEKLFF. The CDR3 region has the DNA TGCAGCGTTGAACCGGCGGAGGAAGGCGAAAAACTGTTTTTT.

The rearrangement uses TRBV5-1 and TRBJ1-2; 8 bases fit TRBD1. Germline CDR1 reads SGHRS; CDR2 reads YFSETQ. CDR3 length: 15 residues. Trimming cost V 4 bases and J 1 base; bases outside gene matches: 6. The CDR3 DNA reads as TGCGCCAGCAGCCACCGGACAGGGAGTAACTATGGCTACACCTTC. Residues: CASSHRTGSNYGYTF.

The chain couples TRBV4-3 to TRBJ2-7; 8 bases fit TRBD2. Germline CDR1 LGHNA, CDR2 YSLEER. V lost 0 bases, J lost 0 bases, and 4 bases stayed unmatched. The CDR3 extends over 16 amino acids. The CDR3: CASSQDLGTSSYEQYF. DNA of the CDR3: TGCGCCAGCAGCCAAGATCTGGGGACTAGCTCCTACGAGCAGTACTTC.

V usage is TRBV19 and J usage is TRBJ1-2; a weak D match, TRBD1 (5 bases). Per the germline V gene, CDR1 is LNHDA and CDR2 is SQIVND (reference sequence). The CDR3 is 13 residues long. Trimming removed 7 bases from V and 4 bases from J, with 13 bases in between. The CDR3 DNA sequence: TGTGCCAGTACAAGGGACTCCTTCTATGGCTACACCTTC. Translated, it gives CASTRDSFYGYTF.

The rearrangement uses TRBV14 and TRBJ2-1, with a weak D call TRBD1 (6 bases). The CDR3 loop spans 14 amino acids. Deletions cut 6 bases from V and 10 bases from J, with 19 bases between. Germline values: CDR1 SGHDN, CDR2 FVKESK. CDR3 region: CASSLPYVGQEQFF. DNA of the CDR3: TGTGCCAGCAGTCTCCCCTACGTCGGACAGGAGCAGTTCTTC.

V usage is TRBV6-1 and J usage is TRBJ2-3; 9 bases match TRBD2. The CDR3 is 17 amino acids. Germline-derived CDR1 and CDR2 are MNHNS and SASEGT. Germline trimming cut 2 bases from V and 0 bases from J; bases unmatched to any gene: 6. DNA of the CDR3: TGTGCCAGCAGTGAATATTCCCTAGCGGGGAGCACAGATACGCAGTATTTT. It encodes CASSEYSLAGSTDTQYF.

V usage is TRBV5-6 and J usage is TRBJ2-7; weak D call: TRBD1 (5 bases). Deletions cut 4 bases from V and 0 bases from J, with 11 bases between. CDR1 is SGHDT, CDR2 YYEEEE, per germline. The CDR3 runs 14 residues. CDR3 nucleotide sequence: TGTGCCAGCAGCAGCAGGGTGAGCTCCTACGAGCAGTACTTC. Its translation is CASSSRVSSYEQYF.

The chain employs TRBV6-1 and TRBJ2-1, with TRBD2 matching 12 bases. The CDR3 loop spans 17 amino acids. The V and J ends lost 1 base and 5 bases, in that order; junction bases with no gene match: 6. Germline CDR1 and CDR2: MNHNS and SASEGT. The CDR3 bases are TGTGCCAGCAGTGAAGTATGGACTAGCGGGACCCACAATGAGCAGTTCTTC. It codes for CASSEVWTSGTHNEQFF.

On this clone itself: At one of its ends the junction is not consistent with the germline gene, which may arise from a read error. This chain uses TRBV30 with TRBJ2-2; 7 bases match TRBD1. The CDR3 is 13 amino acids. Germline V lookup: CDR1 GTSNPN, CDR2 SVGIG (reference sequence). The CDR3, as DNA: TGTGCCTGGAGTGTAGGTGTCCAGGGGGAGCTATTTTTT. Residues: CAWSVGVQGELFF.

The V gene is TRBV2, the J gene TRBJ1-6; 7 positions agree with TRBD1. V gave up 9 bases and J gave up 9 bases; unmatched junction bases: 11. CDR1 is SNHLY and CDR2 is FYNNEI in the germline V gene. The CDR3 runs to 14 residues. CDR3 in amino acids: CASRGTADTSPLHF. The CDR3 DNA reads TGTGCCAGTAGAGGGACAGCCGACACTTCACCCCTCCACTTT.

The chain combines TRBV7-9 with TRBJ2-3; 11 bases align to TRBD2. Germline CDR1 and CDR2: SEHNR and FQNEAQ (reference sequence). This CDR3 comprises 14 residues. The trim removed 5 bases at V and 6 bases at J, leaving 4 bases unmatched. The CDR3 loop is CASSPLAGEDTQYF. The CDR3 DNA reads as TGTGCCAGCAGCCCACTAGCGGGGGAGGATACGCAGTATTTT.